This TCR beta chain was captured by sequencing in a study of control samples from healthy donors and cancer patients. CDR1 and CDR2 from the germline V gene are LNHDA and SQIVND (reference sequence). CDR3 length: 14 residues. The V end was cut by 7 bases, the J end by 9 bases, with 19 bases between. The data were produced by immunoSEQ multiplex PCR, yet TCRdb's version contains in-frame clones alone and is incomplete. The repertoire has 100,000 or so clones, 80% to 90% of them found once; the top ten carry roughly 13%. The clonotype was recovered from a woman aged 50 to 65 in good health. Sequencing used blood. The chain recombines TRBV19 with TRBJ1-5; possible D gene TRBD1, 5 bases. CDR3 region: CASKIGGQGRPQHF. The CDR3 DNA sequence: TGTGCCAGTAAAATCGGAGGGCAGGGTAGGCCCCAGCATTTT.